Presented here are 26 T cell receptor beta chains from one specimen sequenced in a study of identifying expanded T cells in peripheral blood. Profiled with immunoSEQ multiplex PCR; TCRdb holds only in-frame clones, not every one. The table records just under 65,000 clones, around 87% of them present only once. Source material: blood. The origin of the receptors is a person aged 18 to 70 in good health.

The gene calls are TRBV13 and TRBJ1-5; no definite D call. V shed 3 bases and J shed 3 bases, with 3 bases lying between them. The CDR3 is 12 residues long. Germline loops: CDR1 PRHDT, CDR2 FYEKMQ (reference sequence). In DNA form, the CDR3 reads TGTGCCAGCAGCTTCCCCAATCAGCCCCAGCATTTT. As protein: CASSFPNQPQHF. Complete variable domain (other parts from reference TRBV13 and TRBJ1-5): AAGVIQSPRHLIKEKRETATLKCYPIPRHDTVYWYQQGPGQDPQFLISFYEKMQSDKGSIPDRFSAQQFSDYHSELNMSSLELGDSALYFCASSFPNQPQHFGDGTRLSIL.

In its sample, this clone was seen once. The chain combines TRBV5-4 with TRBJ2-7; 9 bases are shared with TRBD1. V was pared by 0 bases and J by 5 bases, with 6 bases of the junction left unmatched. There are 15 residues in the CDR3. Germline CDR1 and CDR2: SGHNT and YYREEE (reference sequence). CDR3 residues: CASSLGRDRAHEQYF. CDR3 DNA: TGTGCCAGCAGCTTGGGACGGGACAGGGCCCACGAGCAGTACTTC.

The CDR3 loop reads CADRVRLGNQPQHF. The CDR3 DNA follows: TGCGCCGACCGCGTCAGGCTGGGGAATCAGCCCCAGCATTTT. The V call is TRBV23-1, the J call TRBJ1-5; D is unclear. TRBV23-1 is filed as an ORF, its function uncertain. The CDR3 covers 14 residues. Trimming pared 11 bases from V and 4 bases from J, leaving 18 bases between.

The rearrangement joins TRBV7-3 to TRBJ2-1; D possibly matches TRBD1 or TRBD2 (5 bases each). Trimming cost V 3 bases and J 9 bases, with 9 bases left between them. CDR3 size: 12 residues. CDR1 is SGHTA and CDR2 is FQGTGA in the germline V gene. The CDR3 sequence: CASSFGTGEQFF. For the CDR3, the DNA is TGTGCCAGCAGCTTCGGGACGGGTGAGCAGTTCTTC. Full variable domain (outside the CDR3, taken from reference TRBV7-3 and TRBJ2-1): GAGVSQTPSNKVTEKGKYVELRCDPISGHTALYWYRQSLGQGPEFLIYFQGTGAADDSGLPNDRFFAVRPEGSVSTLKIQRTERGDSAVYLCASSFGTGEQFFGPGTRLTVL.

The chain employs TRBV4-3 and TRBJ2-1; D is perhaps TRBD2 (5 bases). V lost 4 bases to trimming and J lost 10 bases, with 14 bases between them. Germline V gene lookup returns CDR1 LGHNA and CDR2 YSLEER. The CDR3 sequence is 13 residues long. The CDR3 bases are TGCGCCAGCAGCCGCGGCGGCGGAGGAGAGCAGTTCTTC. Amino acids: CASSRGGGGEQFF.

This rearrangement joins TRBV6-5 to TRBJ2-5; D ambiguous. Germline lookup yields CDR1 MNHEY and CDR2 SVGAGI. Trimming removed 0 bases from V and 5 bases from J, with 10 bases in between. This CDR3 has 14 residues. CDR3 in amino acids: CASSYSRDRETQYF. CDR3 DNA: TGTGCCAGCAGTTACTCAAGGGATAGGGAGACCCAGTACTTC.

This clone was detected only once. The chain employs TRBV21-1 and TRBJ2-7. TRBV21-1 has pseudogene status. The CDR3 length is 13 residues. This CDR3 reads CASSKSDSYEQYF. DNA for the CDR3: TGTGCCAGCAGCAAATCGGACTCCTACGAGCAGTACTTC.

The chain recombines TRBV9 with TRBJ2-7; no reliable D call. V lost 7 bases and J lost 0, with 8 bases in between. The CDR3 runs to 12 residues. In germline, CDR1 is SGDLS, CDR2 YYNGEE. CDR3 in amino acids: CASVGLSYEQYF. Here the CDR3 DNA reads TGTGCCAGCGTCGGCCTCTCCTACGAGCAGTACTTC.

V gene TRBV19 combines with J gene TRBJ1-5, with D perhaps matching TRBD1 (5 bases). Trimming left V 3 bases short and J 2 bases short, with 11 bases between. The CDR3 consists of 15 residues. From germline, CDR1 is LNHDA and CDR2 SQIVND (reference sequence). CDR3 amino acids: CASSIPGTGNQPQHF. The CDR3 DNA follows: TGTGCCAGTAGTATCCCAGGGACGGGCAATCAGCCCCAGCATTTT.

This chain links TRBV28 with TRBJ1-1; D is uncertain. V was clipped by 3 bases and J by 1 base, with 12 bases between them. Looked up from germline, CDR1 is MDHEN and CDR2 is SYDVKM. This CDR3 contains 15 residues. The CDR3 bases are TGTGCCAGCAGTTTTCCTCGCGCGCGGAACACTGAAGCTTTCTTT. Translating it yields CASSFPRARNTEAFF.

The chain couples TRBV28 to TRBJ1-1; D ambiguous. V was trimmed by 5 bases and J by 0 bases, leaving 22 bases between them. CDR3 length: 18 residues. Germline values: CDR1 MDHEN, CDR2 SYDVKM. CDR3 nucleotide sequence: TGTGCCAGCAGTCCCGGGCCCCCCGAGGTTAAGCTGAACACTGAAGCTTTCTTT. Its protein product is CASSPGPPEVKLNTEAFF.

This clone was observed a handful of times. This chain links TRBV10-3 with TRBJ2-2; D is unclear. CDR1 ENHRY and CDR2 SYGVKD come from the germline V gene. The length of the CDR3 is 18 residues. The V end was cut by 2 bases, the J end by 5 bases, with 21 bases between. The CDR3 nucleotides are TGTGCCATCAGTGAGCCCCGCCAAGGGTATAACCCGACCGGGGAGCTGTTTTTT. This gives the protein CAISEPRQGYNPTGELFF.

The V and J genes are TRBV6-1 and TRBJ2-6, with a possible D match to TRBD1 (6 bases). The CDR3 totals 15 residues. The germline V and J ends were trimmed by 10 bases and 0 bases, with 13 bases remaining between them. Germline CDR1 reads MNHNS; CDR2 reads SASEGT. The CDR3 nucleotides read TGTGCCACCACTGTAGGGGGCTCTGGGGCCAACGTCCTGACTTTC. Translated: CATTVGGSGANVLTF.

The chain has TRBV28 and TRBJ1-1; D is ambiguous. The CDR3 extends over 13 amino acids. V lost 2 bases and J 4 bases, leaving 8 bases between the germline ends. Germline CDR1 is MDHEN and CDR2 is SYDVKM. As DNA, the CDR3 is TGTGCCAGCAGTTTAACTTCCATCACTGAAGCTTTCTTT. It codes for CASSLTSITEAFF.

V gene TRBV5-1 combines with J gene TRBJ2-3, with D perhaps matching TRBD2 (7 bases). V shed 1 base and J shed 5 bases, with 11 bases lying between them. Germline V lookup: CDR1 SGHRS, CDR2 YFSETQ. This CDR3 has 14 residues. The chain's CDR3 is CASSLRGGQDTQYF. CDR3 in DNA: TGCGCCAGCAGCTTGAGGGGGGGCCAAGATACGCAGTATTTT. Together with reference TRBV5-1 and TRBJ2-3, the CDR3 gives the full variable domain: KAGVTQTPRYLIKTRGQQVTLSCSPISGHRSVSWYQQTPGQGLQFLFEYFSETQRNKGNFPGRFSGRQFSNSRSEMNVSTLELGDSALYLCASSLRGGQDTQYFGPGTRLTVL.

The chain uses TRBV6-1 and TRBJ2-2; 10 nucleotides align to TRBD1. This CDR3 is built from 15 residues. Germline V gene lookup returns CDR1 MNHNS and CDR2 SASEGT. J lost 4 bases, V lost 1 base, and 0 bases had no gene match. CDR3 nucleotides: TGTGCCAGCAGTGAAGGGACAGGGGGCACCGGGGAGCTGTTTTTT. Translated, it gives CASSEGTGGTGELFF.

The rearrangement links TRBV10-3 to TRBJ1-6; 8 bases are shared with TRBD1. Germline lookup yields CDR1 ENHRY and CDR2 SYGVKD. V was pared by 4 bases and J by 7 bases, with 6 bases of the junction left unmatched. CDR3 length equals 15 residues. Here the CDR3 reads CAISAGQGVNSPLHF. CDR3 nucleotides: TGTGCCATCAGTGCTGGACAGGGAGTAAATTCACCCCTCCACTTT.

The chain is built from TRBV28 and TRBJ1-2; D unclear. There are 12 residues in the CDR3. The V gene's germline CDR1 is MDHEN and CDR2 SYDVKM. V dropped 5 bases and J dropped 7 bases, with 11 bases sitting between them. The CDR3 region has the DNA TGTGCCAGCAGTGCCCAGAGGATTGGCTACACCTTC. Translated: CASSAQRIGYTF.

The chain recombines TRBV7-9 with TRBJ2-2; 9 positions match TRBD2. Germline values: CDR1 SEHNR, CDR2 FQNEAQ (reference sequence). The CDR3 is 16 residues long. V dropped 3 bases and J dropped 5; count of bases not matched to a gene: 7. Here the CDR3 reads CASSFISGRETGELFF. DNA of the CDR3: TGTGCCAGCAGCTTTATTAGCGGGAGAGAGACCGGGGAGCTGTTTTTT.

This clone came up once. The chain carries TRBV4-1 and TRBJ2-7, with 10 bases fitting TRBD2. After removal of 0 bases from V and 0 bases from J, the junction contained 11 bases not matched to a gene. There are 19 residues in the CDR3. The germline CDR1 and CDR2 sequences are MGHRA and YSYEKL. DNA for the CDR3: TGCGCCAGCAGCCAAGAGGTCCTAGCGGGGGTGAGGAGCTCCTACGAGCAGTACTTC. This encodes CASSQEVLAGVRSSYEQYF.

CDR3 sequence reads: CASVGGGTDEQYF. CDR3 in DNA: TGTGCCAGCGTTGGCGGGGGCACGGACGAGCAGTACTTC. The J gene is TRBJ2-7, the V gene TRBV11-2; possible D gene TRBD2, 7 bases. Trimming cost V 8 bases and J 5 bases, with 16 bases left between them. The germline CDR1 and CDR2 sequences are SGHAT and FQNNGV. The CDR3 consists of 13 residues.

There are a few counts of this clone. The V and J genes are TRBV6-4 and TRBJ2-1, with 7 bases aligning to TRBD2. J gave up 2 bases and V 8 bases, and 6 bases lay outside the gene matches. This CDR3 is 14 amino acids long. From germline, CDR1 is MRHNA and CDR2 SNTAGT. The CDR3 region is CASAAGETYNEQFF. For the CDR3, the DNA is TGTGCCAGCGCCGCGGGGGAGACCTACAATGAGCAGTTCTTC.

The rearrangement links TRBV29-1 to TRBJ2-3, with D possibly matching TRBD1 (6 bases). There are 12 residues in the CDR3. Germline CDR1 reads SQVTM; CDR2 reads ANQGSEA. Trimming pared 7 bases from V and 5 bases from J, leaving 13 bases between. CDR3 in amino acids: CSARWGRDTQYF. The CDR3 bases are TGCAGCGCACGGTGGGGGCGAGATACGCAGTATTTT.

In its sample, this clone was seen a few times. V gene TRBV15 combines with J gene TRBJ2-5; 10 bases fit TRBD2. This CDR3 contains 16 residues. Looked up from germline, CDR1 is LNHNV and CDR2 is YYDKDF (reference sequence). With V trimmed by 0 bases and J by 5 bases, 6 bases remained unmatched. CDR3 DNA: TGTGCCACCAGCAGAGATCGGGCTAGCGGGAGTGAGACCCAGTACTTC. Protein: CATSRDRASGSETQYF.

Here the CDR3 DNA reads TGCGCCAGCAGCTCGGACAGGGGAGGGGAGACCCAGTACTTC. It encodes CASSSDRGGETQYF. This chain links TRBV5-1 with TRBJ2-5; 9 bases map to TRBD1. The germline gives CDR1 SGHRS, CDR2 YFSETQ. This CDR3 is 14 amino acids long. V dropped 3 bases and J dropped 5; count of bases not matched to a gene: 5.

This clone was recorded only once. The chain employs TRBV5-1 and TRBJ1-1, with D possibly being TRBD1 (5 bases). The CDR3 sequence is 14 residues long. Germline CDR1 and CDR2: SGHRS and YFSETQ. The V and J ends lost 7 bases and 1 base respectively, with 14 bases between them. DNA for the CDR3: TGCGCCAGCGGCCGACAGTCCTCGAACACTGAAGCTTTCTTT. Protein: CASGRQSSNTEAFF.